The entry that follows covers one T cell receptor beta chain sequence. The sample belongs to a study of blood T cell repertoires in COVID-19. About the research overall: Acute-phase and convalescent COVID-19 samples originated in the United States, Italy and Spain.

This table comes from immunoSEQ multiplex PCR, and its TCRdb copy is limited to in-frame clones, with some not included. The sample has 160,000 or so clones; roughly four fifths are singletons. The receptor's source is a man in his 70s who had recovered from COVID-19. The sequencing input was peripheral blood.

For the CDR3, the DNA is TGTGCCAGCAGGCGTCTTGGGACAGGGGTTGTAAACACCATATATTTT. Residues: CASRRLGTGVVNTIYF. This chain links TRBV11-2 with TRBJ1-3, with 10 bases lining up with TRBD1. The germline V gene encodes CDR1 SGHAT and CDR2 FQNNGV. Trimming removed 6 bases from V and 6 bases from J; junction bases left unmatched: 11. This CDR3 has 16 residues.